This entry concerns a single T cell receptor beta chain. As yet, its antigen is unknown. The sample is drawn from a study of OX40 agonist ivuxolimab in advanced cancers. Study summary: Age averaged around 60 years (range roughly 20 to 90), and less than 85% were male.

V lost 2 bases to trimming and J lost 4 bases, with 13 bases between them. The CDR3 contains 15 residues. Per germline, CDR1 SGDLS and CDR2 YYNGEE. Whole-study findings and limits: Expanded clones tended on average to be more numerous among CD8+ T cells than CD4+.

Using immunoSEQ multiplex PCR, the repertoire was profiled, and TCRdb retains in-frame clones only, with some absent. This sample has 95,000 or so clones, with roughly nine tenths found just once. The chain has TRBV9 and TRBJ2-1; weak D call: TRBD1 (7 bases). Here the sequenced sample was CD4+ or CD8+ T cells sorted from blood, taken in a trial of the OX40 agonist ivuxolimab. The origin of this receptor is an adult with an advanced solid tumor such as melanoma, head and neck, liver or kidney cancer. CDR3 DNA: TGTGCCAGCAGCGTTGGGCAGGGGGGATACAATGAGCAGTTCTTC. Protein sequence: CASSVGQGGYNEQFF.